These T cell receptor beta chains were read from a single sample in a study of cytomegalovirus exposure and HLA in healthy donors. Sequencing used immunoSEQ multiplex PCR; TCRdb keeps in-frame clones, though not all of them. This sample yields around 150,000 clones, of which about three quarters are seen a single time; roughly 2% belongs to the top ten. The sequencing input was PBMCs. These receptors all come from a female donor in good health and CMV-seronegative. The CDR3 runs from the conserved cysteine through the conserved F or W. The D gene is left open where the match is weak. Clone size is not always given. Where it is, it says once, few, many or a class for expanded clones.

V,D,size,J,CDR3,DNA
TRBV30,TRBD1,once,TRBJ1-1,CACRQGRTEAFF,TGTGCCTGCCGACAGGGGAGAACTGAAGCTTTCTTT
TRBV5-6,TRBD1,-,TRBJ1-3,CASRPGQGWGNTIYF,TGTGCCAGCAGACCGGGACAGGGGTGGGGAAACACCATATATTTT
TRBV11-1,-,-,TRBJ1-6,CASSASDRGNSPLHF,TGTGCCAGCAGCGCCTCGGACAGAGGTAACTCACCCCTCCACTTT
TRBV7-9,-,-,TRBJ2-7,CASSLKNSYEQYF,TGTGCCAGCAGCCTGAAAAACTCATACGAGCAGTACTTC
TRBV5-1,TRBD1,-,TRBJ2-7,CASSLGHLGQAYEQYF,TGCGCCAGCAGCTTGGGACATCTGGGACAGGCCTACGAGCAGTACTTC
TRBV11-2,-,-,TRBJ1-1,CASSLVADTEAFF,TGTGCCAGCAGTCTAGTGGCCGACACTGAAGCTTTCTTT
TRBV5-1,TRBD1,few,TRBJ1-5,CASSPGQGPNQPQHF,TGCGCCAGCAGCCCGGGACAGGGCCCGAATCAGCCCCAGCATTTT
TRBV2,-,-,TRBJ1-2,CASSLSGGLIYGYTF,TGTGCCAGCAGTCTAAGCGGGGGCCTCATCTATGGCTACACCTTC
TRBV7-3,TRBD1,few,TRBJ2-2,CASSPWTGLGELFF,TGTGCCAGCAGCCCTTGGACAGGGCTAGGGGAGCTGTTTTTT
TRBV7-3,-,-,TRBJ1-2,CASSLGPGMGYTF,TGTGCCAGCAGCTTAGGGCCCGGGATGGGCTACACCTTC
TRBV11-2,-,-,TRBJ2-7,CASSLFPGRGYEQYF,TGTGCCAGCAGCTTGTTTCCCGGACGAGGGTACGAGCAGTACTTC
TRBV5-1,-,-,TRBJ1-2,CASSVSDSGLGGYTF,TGCGCCAGCAGCGTCTCGGACAGTGGATTAGGGGGCTACACCTTC
TRBV27,-,-,TRBJ1-2,CASSPGGAQAGYTF,TGTGCCAGCAGCCCCGGGGGGGCCCAAGCGGGCTACACCTTC
TRBV5-6,TRBD2,once,TRBJ2-5,CASSLTTSGGATQYF,TGTGCCAGCAGCCTAACCACTAGCGGGGGTGCGACCCAGTACTTC
TRBV13,TRBD1,few,TRBJ1-3,CASSLGQGAGNTIYF,TGTGCCAGCAGCTTAGGACAGGGGGCTGGAAACACCATATATTTT
TRBV25-1,TRBD1,-,TRBJ2-7,CASGGTGGYEQYF,TGTGCCAGCGGAGGGACAGGGGGCTACGAGCAGTACTTC
TRBV5-1,-,-,TRBJ2-2,CASSQDRSNTGELFF,TGCGCCAGCAGCCAAGACAGGTCGAACACCGGGGAGCTGTTTTTT
TRBV2,-,-,TRBJ2-7,CASQNTGNEQYF,TGTGCCAGCCAAAATACAGGGAACGAGCAGTACTTC
TRBV5-1,TRBD1,-,TRBJ1-4,CASSSRGQGSNEKLFF,TGCGCCAGCAGCTCGAGGGGGCAGGGATCTAATGAAAAACTGTTTTTT
TRBV7-2,-,-,TRBJ1-2,CASSLEAGANYGYTF,TGTGCCAGCAGCTTAGAGGCCGGGGCTAACTATGGCTACACCTTC
TRBV19,TRBD1,-,TRBJ1-2,CASRRDRSYGYTF,TGTGCCAGTAGACGGGACAGGTCCTATGGCTACACCTTC
TRBV6-1,TRBD1,-,TRBJ2-1,CASRTDRSSYNEQFF,TGTGCCAGCAGAACGGACAGGAGCTCCTACAATGAGCAGTTCTTC
TRBV5-8,-,-,TRBJ2-3,CASSLGLASTDTQYF,TGTGCCAGCAGCTTGGGGCTAGCCAGCACAGATACGCAGTATTTT
TRBV9,TRBD2,-,TRBJ2-4,CASSAAGGWENIQYF,TGTGCCAGCAGCGCAGCGGGAGGTTGGGAAAACATTCAGTACTTC
TRBV19,TRBD1,-,TRBJ2-5,CASSTNPRDSLYF,TGTGCCAGTAGTACCAACCCCCGGGACAGTTTGTACTTC
TRBV2,-,-,TRBJ1-2,CASSATGRGGYTF,TGTGCCAGCAGTGCTACAGGGAGGGGTGGCTACACCTTC
TRBV7-9,-,few,TRBJ1-5,CASSFLYSNQPQHF,TGTGCCAGCAGCTTTCTCTATAGCAATCAGCCCCAGCATTTT
TRBV30,-,-,TRBJ2-2,CAWSVQGSTGELFF,TGTGCCTGGAGTGTTCAGGGTAGCACCGGGGAGCTGTTTTTT
TRBV11-1,TRBD1,few,TRBJ1-6,CASSSDRGNSPLHF,TGTGCCAGCAGCTCTGACAGGGGCAACTCACCCCTCCACTTT
TRBV10-3,TRBD2,-,TRBJ2-1,CAIGTSGSPSYNEQFF,TGTGCCATCGGTACTAGCGGGAGTCCTTCCTACAATGAGCAGTTCTTC
TRBV5-1,-,-,TRBJ2-3,CASSQDTTDTQYF,TGCGCCAGCAGCCAGGACACTACAGATACGCAGTATTTT
TRBV7-5,-,-,TRBJ1-5,CVRSYRRQANSNQPQHF,TGTGTCAGAAGCTACCGCCGACAGGCTAATAGCAATCAGCCCCAGCATTTT
TRBV7-9,TRBD1,-,TRBJ1-6,CSSSSSGTGGHSPLHF,TGTTCCAGCAGCTCCTCCGGGACAGGGGGACACTCACCCCTCCACTTT
TRBV2,-,-,TRBJ1-1,CASSGMGGGVTEAFF,TGTGCCAGCAGTGGAATGGGGGGGGGAGTCACTGAAGCTTTCTTT
TRBV9,-,-,TRBJ1-3,CASSVASGLEGNTIYF,TGTGCCAGCAGCGTAGCCTCGGGACTCGAAGGAAACACCATATATTTT
TRBV5-1,-,-,TRBJ2-2,CASSFRGNTGELFF,TGCGCCAGCAGCTTCAGGGGTAACACCGGGGAGCTGTTTTTT
TRBV7-9,-,-,TRBJ1-1,CASSSQGNTEAFF,TGTGCCAGCAGCTCACAGGGTAACACTGAAGCTTTCTTT
TRBV7-8,-,-,TRBJ2-5,CASSLEHRAMAAVGETQYF,TGTGCCAGCAGCTTAGAGCACAGGGCTATGGCTGCGGTAGGAGAGACCCAGTACTTC
TRBV7-7,-,-,TRBJ2-1,CASSLGGGDEQFF,TGTGCCAGCAGCCTAGGAGGGGGAGACGAGCAATTCTTC
TRBV4-1,TRBD2,-,TRBJ2-5,CASSQVFDAGSGGETQYF,TGCGCCAGCAGCCAAGTTTTCGATGCGGGTAGCGGGGGGGAGACCCAGTACTTC